This TCR beta chain was sequenced in a study of blood T cell repertoires in COVID-19. With V trimmed by 8 bases and J by 8 bases, 3 bases remained unmatched. CDR3 length: 11 amino acids. Repertoires were generated with immunoSEQ multiplex PCR, while TCRdb's copy carries only in-frame clones and drops some. The sample lists approximately 190,000 clones; roughly 81% were seen once. The TCR comes from a woman in her seventies with active or convalescent COVID-19. The sequencing sample was made of peripheral blood. The rearrangement joins TRBV12-3 or TRBV12-4 to TRBJ2-3; TRBD2 matches at 8 bases. CDR3 protein: CASRRGGTQYF. The CDR3 coding sequence is TGTGCCAGCCGTCGGGGGGGTACGCAGTATTTT.